A single sample gave rise to the 5 T cell receptor beta chains below, sequenced in a study of blood T cell repertoires in COVID-19. Profiled with immunoSEQ multiplex PCR; TCRdb holds only in-frame clones, not every one. Of roughly 310,000 clones in the sample, 85% to 90% are singletons; the top ten hold 2.9%. Input material: peripheral blood. These receptor sequences come from a woman in her 30s with COVID-19, enrolled during active disease.

The chain is built from TRBV27 and TRBJ2-3; a weak D match, TRBD2 (6 bases). Trimming stripped 2 bases from V and 4 bases from J, with 13 bases between. The length of the CDR3 is 15 residues. Germline V CDR1 and CDR2: MNHEY, SMNVEV (reference sequence). The CDR3 loop is CASSLTGLGADTQYF. CDR3 in DNA: TGTGCCAGCAGTTTAACGGGACTGGGGGCAGATACGCAGTATTTT.

The V and J genes are TRBV7-2 and TRBJ2-1; TRBD2 is a possible D gene (7 bases). The CDR3 sequence is 16 residues long. V lost 5 bases, J lost 5 bases, and 19 bases lay in between. CDR1 and CDR2 (germline): SGHTA, FQGNSA. CDR3 in amino acids: CASSPLGGGRDNEQFF. CDR3 bases: TGTGCCAGCAGCCCCCTAGGCGGGGGCCGGGACAATGAGCAGTTCTTC. The variable domain in full, completed from reference TRBV7-2 and TRBJ2-1, reads GAGVSQSPSNKVTEKGKDVELRCDPISGHTALYWYRQSLGQGLEFLIYFQGNSAPDKSGLPSDRFSAERTGGSVSTLTIQRTQQEDSAVYLCASSPLGGGRDNEQFFGPGTRLTVL.

This clone showed up just once. V gene TRBV29-1 combines with J gene TRBJ2-3; 14 bases are shared with TRBD2. CDR1 and CDR2 (germline): SQVTM, ANQGSEA. Trimming removed 6 bases from V and 1 base from J; junction bases left unmatched: 9. The length of the CDR3 is 17 residues. The CDR3, as DNA: TGCAGCGTCGAGGCCGGGACTAGCGGGAGTGGCACAGATACGCAGTATTTT. It specifies CSVEAGTSGSGTDTQYF.

CDR3 in amino acids: CASSEVRGDYGYTF. In DNA, the CDR3 is TGTGCCAGCAGTGAAGTGCGGGGGGACTATGGCTACACCTTC. V gene TRBV2 combines with J gene TRBJ1-2; D may be TRBD1 (5 bases). Trimming removed 1 base from V and 3 bases from J, with 9 bases in between. The CDR3 covers 14 residues. The V gene's germline CDR1 is SNHLY and CDR2 FYNNEI.

The chain employs TRBV20-1 and TRBJ1-6, with a possible D match to TRBD1 (5 bases). The V end was cut by 3 bases, the J end by 5 bases, with 14 bases between. CDR1 is DFQATT and CDR2 is SNEGSKA in the germline V gene (reference sequence). This CDR3 region has 15 residues. The CDR3 DNA follows: TGCAGTGCTAGTGTCAGGGTTCTTAATAATTCACCCCTCCACTTT. Protein sequence: CSASVRVLNNSPLHF.